This is a list of T cell receptor beta chains from one sample in a study of OX40 agonist ivuxolimab in advanced cancers. TCRdb's table, derived via immunoSEQ multiplex PCR, lists solely in-frame clones and lacks some. The table has tens of thousands of clones, 70% to 90% seen once. The specimen was CD4+ or CD8+ T cells sorted from blood, collected in a trial of the OX40 agonist ivuxolimab. All receptors derive from an adult with an advanced solid tumor such as melanoma, head and neck, liver or kidney cancer. Both conserved end residues are part of each CDR3. D genes are given only for firm matches. Not all rows give a size; the values are once, few, many and, for expanded clones, a class.

j_call | v_call | clone_size | d_call | cdr3_aa | cdr3_nt
TRBJ1-5 | TRBV2 | . | . | CASSEWDKGWGPQHF | TGTGCCAGCAGTGAATGGGACAAGGGGTGGGGGCCCCAGCATTTT
TRBJ1-2 | TRBV28 | . | TRBD1 | CASSLQGAYGYTF | TGTGCCAGCAGTTTACAGGGGGCCTATGGCTACACCTTC
TRBJ1-1 | TRBV6-1 | . | . | CASSDLTGTLNTEAFF | TGTGCCAGCAGTGACCTTACCGGGACACTTAACACTGAAGCTTTCTTT
TRBJ2-2 | TRBV6-1 | . | . | CASSEASGDTGELFF | TGTGCCAGCAGTGAAGCTAGCGGTGACACCGGGGAGCTGTTTTTT
TRBJ2-7 | TRBV7-9 | . | . | CASSLGGLSSYEQYF | TGTGCCAGCAGCTTAGGCGGCCTGAGCTCCTACGAGCAGTACTTC
TRBJ2-7 | TRBV5-1 | . | TRBD1 | CASSWNRGPGYEQYF | TGCGCCAGCAGCTGGAACAGGGGTCCGGGCTACGAGCAGTACTTC
TRBJ2-3 | TRBV11-2 | . | TRBD2 | CASSLGTSSTDTQYF | TGTGCCAGCAGCTTAGGGACTAGCAGTACAGATACGCAGTATTTT
TRBJ2-6 | TRBV10-3 | . | . | CAIGGTILSSGANVLTF | TGTGCCATCGGGGGCACAATTTTATCCTCTGGGGCCAACGTCCTGACTTTC
TRBJ2-7 | TRBV5-1 | once | TRBD1 | CASTPRGQGAREQYF | TGCGCCAGCACCCCCCGTGGGCAGGGGGCGCGAGAGCAGTACTTC
TRBJ2-2 | TRBV2 | . | TRBD1 | CASSEMAGGASGELFF | TGTGCCAGCAGTGAAATGGCAGGGGGCGCTTCCGGGGAGCTGTTTTTT
TRBJ2-1 | TRBV20-1 | . | TRBD2 | CSPTSGNEQFF | TGCAGTCCGACTAGCGGCAATGAGCAGTTCTTC
TRBJ2-3 | TRBV10-3 | . | TRBD2 | CAISELAGSADTQYF | TGTGCCATCAGTGAACTAGCGGGATCCGCAGATACGCAGTATTTT
TRBJ2-7 | TRBV5-1 | . | TRBD2 | CASSLGWSGRSCEQYF | TGCGCCAGCAGCTTGGGGTGGAGCGGGAGAAGTTGCGAGCAGTACTTC
TRBJ2-1 | TRBV11-1 | . | . | CASSPRGATSYNEQFF | TGTGCCAGCAGCCCACGTGGGGCGACTTCCTACAATGAGCAGTTCTTC
TRBJ2-1 | TRBV7-2 | . | . | CASSLVYGDEQFF | TGTGCCAGCAGCTTAGTTTACGGAGATGAGCAGTTCTTC
TRBJ2-7 | TRBV5-1 | . | TRBD2 | CASNPTSGASYEQYF | TGCGCCAGCAACCCGACTAGCGGGGCCTCCTACGAGCAGTACTTC
TRBJ2-7 | TRBV14 | . | . | CASSATGYEQYF | TGTGCCAGCAGCGCGACAGGCTACGAGCAGTACTTC
TRBJ1-4 | TRBV7-9 | . | . | CASSFRGGNEKLFF | TGTGCCAGCAGCTTCCGGGGGGGTAATGAAAAACTGTTTTTT
TRBJ2-6 | TRBV23-1 | . | . | CASSRPDRSSSGANVLTF | TGCGCCAGCAGTCGCCCAGACAGGTCCTCCTCTGGGGCCAACGTCCTGACTTTC
TRBJ1-5 | TRBV2 | . | TRBD1 | CASRADRVGSQPQHF | TGTGCCAGCAGGGCTGACAGGGTCGGGAGTCAGCCCCAGCATTTT
TRBJ2-6 | TRBV10-2 | . | . | CASSDGRGPGANVLTF | TGCGCCAGCAGTGATGGTAGGGGTCCTGGGGCCAACGTCCTGACTTTC
TRBJ1-1 | TRBV19 | . | . | CASSTSGALEAFF | .
TRBJ2-5 | TRBV28 | . | TRBD2 | CASTYGTSGKETQYF | TGTGCCAGCACCTATGGGACTAGCGGGAAGGAGACCCAGTACTTC
TRBJ1-3 | TRBV5-1 | . | . | CASSLVGGSGNTIYF | TGCGCCAGCAGCTTGGTAGGGGGTTCTGGAAACACCATATATTTT
TRBJ2-6 | TRBV19 | . | . | CASSIDGRRGSGANVLTF | TGTGCCAGTAGTATAGATGGAAGGAGGGGCTCTGGGGCCAACGTCCTGACTTTC
TRBJ1-2 | TRBV18 | . | . | CASSPPLSGAYGYTF | TGTGCCAGCTCACCACCTCTATCTGGGGCCTATGGCTACACCTTC
TRBJ2-7 | TRBV6-4 | . | TRBD2 | CASSDSQGLAVYEQYF | TGTGCCAGCAGTGACTCCCAGGGACTAGCAGTTTACGAGCAGTACTTC
TRBJ1-3 | TRBV4-2 | . | . | CASSRSGNTIYF | TGTGCCAGCAGTCGCTCTGGAAACACCATATATTTT
TRBJ2-1 | TRBV5-4 | . | TRBD2 | CASSLGGSGALNEQFF | TGTGCCAGCAGCTTAGGCGGGAGTGGAGCACTCAATGAGCAGTTCTTC
TRBJ2-2 | TRBV9 | . | . | CASSVGLSRGELFF | TGTGCCAGCAGCGTGGGACTCTCGCGGGGGGAGCTGTTTTTT
TRBJ2-1 | TRBV18 | . | . | CASSPPGSTYNEQFF | TGTGCCAGCTCACCACCAGGGAGTACGTACAATGAGCAGTTCTTC
TRBJ1-3 | TRBV19 | . | . | CASSISGSGNTIYF | TGTGCCAGTAGTATAAGTGGCTCTGGAAACACCATATATTTT
TRBJ1-4 | TRBV19 | . | . | CASSIGTGNEKLFF | TGTGCCAGTAGTATCGGGACTGGCAATGAAAAACTGTTTTTT
TRBJ2-2 | TRBV7-2 | . | . | CASSLSQAGELFF | TGTGCCAGCAGCTTATCCCAGGCCGGGGAGCTGTTTTTT
TRBJ2-5 | TRBV5-1 | few | . | CASSLRQTQYF | TGCGCCAGCAGCTTACGACAGACCCAGTACTTC
TRBJ2-7 | TRBV13 | . | TRBD2 | CASSPRTSGSYEQYF | TGTGCCAGCAGCCCCCGTACTAGCGGGAGCTACGAGCAGTACTTC
TRBJ2-1 | TRBV7-2 | . | TRBD2 | CASSSTSGNNEQFF | TGTGCCAGCAGCTCAACTAGCGGGAACAATGAGCAGTTCTTC
TRBJ2-3 | TRBV5-4 | . | . | CASSLVGSTDTQYF | TGTGCCAGCAGCTTGGTCGGGAGCACAGATACGCAGTATTTT
TRBJ2-3 | TRBV19 | . | TRBD1 | CASSSGQGTDTQYF | TGTGCCAGTAGTTCCGGACAGGGGACCGATACGCAGTATTTT
TRBJ2-3 | TRBV27 | . | . | CASSLRTESTDTQYF | TGTGCCAGCAGCTTACGGACCGAGAGCACAGATACGCAGTATTTT
TRBJ1-1 | TRBV10-3 | once | . | CAISERGLNTEAFF | TGTGCTATCAGTGAGCGGGGATTGAACACTGAAGCTTTCTTT
TRBJ1-5 | TRBV18 | . | TRBD1 | CASSPRGQEQQPQHF | TGTGCCAGCTCACCACGAGGACAGGAGCAACAGCCCCAGCATTTT
TRBJ1-5 | TRBV27 | . | TRBD1 | CASSDQTGINQPQHF | TGTGCCAGCAGTGATCAGACAGGGATCAATCAGCCCCAGCATTTT
TRBJ2-3 | TRBV7-6 | once | TRBD1 | CASSLGGWGTGGADTQYF | TGTGCCAGCAGCTTAGGAGGTTGGGGGACAGGGGGCGCAGATACGCAGTATTTT
TRBJ1-5 | TRBV4-2 | . | . | CASSYSRESNQPQHF | TGTGCCAGCAGCTACTCTCGGGAGAGCAATCAGCCCCAGCATTTT